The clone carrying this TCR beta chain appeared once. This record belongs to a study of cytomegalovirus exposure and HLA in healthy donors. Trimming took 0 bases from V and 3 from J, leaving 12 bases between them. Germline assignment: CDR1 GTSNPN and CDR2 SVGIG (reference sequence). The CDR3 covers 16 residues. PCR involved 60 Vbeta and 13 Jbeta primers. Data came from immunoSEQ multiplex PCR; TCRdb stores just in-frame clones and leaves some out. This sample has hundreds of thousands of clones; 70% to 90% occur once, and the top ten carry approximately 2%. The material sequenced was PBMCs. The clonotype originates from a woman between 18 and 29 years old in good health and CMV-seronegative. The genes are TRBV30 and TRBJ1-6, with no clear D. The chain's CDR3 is CAWSVPQPGYNSPLHF. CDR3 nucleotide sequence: TGTGCCTGGAGTGTACCTCAGCCAGGCTATAATTCACCCCTCCACTTT.